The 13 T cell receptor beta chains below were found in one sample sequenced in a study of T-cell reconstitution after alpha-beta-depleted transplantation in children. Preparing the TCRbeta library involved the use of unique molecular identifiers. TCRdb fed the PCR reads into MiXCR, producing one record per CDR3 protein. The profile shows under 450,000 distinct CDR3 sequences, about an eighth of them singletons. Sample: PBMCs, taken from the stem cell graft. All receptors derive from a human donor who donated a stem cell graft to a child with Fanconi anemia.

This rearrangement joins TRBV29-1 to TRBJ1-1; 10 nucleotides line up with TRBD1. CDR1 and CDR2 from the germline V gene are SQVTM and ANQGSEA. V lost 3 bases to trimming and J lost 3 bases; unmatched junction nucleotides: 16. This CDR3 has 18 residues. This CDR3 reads CSVDSWGTGAGGDTEAFF. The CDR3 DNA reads TGCAGCGTTGACTCGTGGGGGACAGGGGCCGGGGGCGACACTGAAGCTTTCTTT. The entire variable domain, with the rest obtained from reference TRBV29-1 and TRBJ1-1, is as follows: SAVISQKPSRDICQRGTSLTIQCQVDSQVTMMFWYRQQPGQSLTLIATANQGSEATYESGFVIDKFPISRPNLTFSTLTVSNMSPEDSSIYLCSVDSWGTGAGGDTEAFFGQGTRLTVV.

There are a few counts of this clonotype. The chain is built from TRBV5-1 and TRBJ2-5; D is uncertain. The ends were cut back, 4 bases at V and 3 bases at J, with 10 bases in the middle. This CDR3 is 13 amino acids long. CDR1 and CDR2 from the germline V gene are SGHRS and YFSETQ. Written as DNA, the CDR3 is TGCGCCAGCAGCAGAGAAGTCGAAGAGACCCAGTACTTC. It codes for CASSREVEETQYF.

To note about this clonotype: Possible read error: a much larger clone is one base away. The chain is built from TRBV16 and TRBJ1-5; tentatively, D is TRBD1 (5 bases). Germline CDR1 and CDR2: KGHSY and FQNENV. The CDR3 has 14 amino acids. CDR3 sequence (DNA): TGTGCCAGCGGCCAAGGGTCGGGGGGTCAGCCCCAGCATTTT. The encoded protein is CASGQGSGGQPQHF.

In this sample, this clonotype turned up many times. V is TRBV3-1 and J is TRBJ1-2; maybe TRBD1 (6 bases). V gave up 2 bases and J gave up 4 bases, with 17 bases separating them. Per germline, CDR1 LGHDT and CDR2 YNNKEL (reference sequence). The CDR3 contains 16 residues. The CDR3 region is CASSQISLRQAYGYTF. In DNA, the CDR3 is TGTGCCAGCAGCCAAATAAGCTTGAGACAGGCCTATGGCTACACCTTC.

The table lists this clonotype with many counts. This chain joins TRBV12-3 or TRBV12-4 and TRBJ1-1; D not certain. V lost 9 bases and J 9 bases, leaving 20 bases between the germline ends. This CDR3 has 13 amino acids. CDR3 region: CASQSDTLVQAFF. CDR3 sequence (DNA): TGTGCCAGTCAAAGCGACACGTTAGTACAAGCTTTCTTT.

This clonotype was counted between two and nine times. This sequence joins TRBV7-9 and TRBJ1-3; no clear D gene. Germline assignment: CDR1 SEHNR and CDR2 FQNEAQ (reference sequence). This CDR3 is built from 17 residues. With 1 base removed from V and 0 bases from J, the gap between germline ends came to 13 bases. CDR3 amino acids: CASSLGFHPTSGNTIYF. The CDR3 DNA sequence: TGTGCCAGCAGCTTAGGCTTTCACCCTACCTCTGGAAACACCATATATTTT.

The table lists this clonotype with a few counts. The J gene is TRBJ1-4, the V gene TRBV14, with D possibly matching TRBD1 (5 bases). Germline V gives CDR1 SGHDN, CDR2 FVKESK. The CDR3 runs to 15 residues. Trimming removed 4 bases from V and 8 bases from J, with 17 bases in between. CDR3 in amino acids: CASSLNGGTGEKLFF. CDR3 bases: TGTGCCAGCAGCCTAAATGGCGGGACCGGGGAAAAACTGTTTTTT.

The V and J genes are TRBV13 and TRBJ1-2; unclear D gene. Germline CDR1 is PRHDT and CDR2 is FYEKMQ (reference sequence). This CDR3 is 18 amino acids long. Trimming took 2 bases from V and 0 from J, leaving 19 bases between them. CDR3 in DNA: TGTGCCAGCAGCTTATGGGAACAGACCGGCTATACTAACTATGGCTACACCTTC. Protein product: CASSLWEQTGYTNYGYTF.

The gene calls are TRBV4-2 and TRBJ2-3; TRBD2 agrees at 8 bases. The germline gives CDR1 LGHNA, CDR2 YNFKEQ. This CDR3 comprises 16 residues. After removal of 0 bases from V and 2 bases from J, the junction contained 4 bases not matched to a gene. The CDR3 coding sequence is TGTGCCAGCAGCCAAGATCCAGCGGGGGCCACAGATACGCAGTATTTT. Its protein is CASSQDPAGATDTQYF.

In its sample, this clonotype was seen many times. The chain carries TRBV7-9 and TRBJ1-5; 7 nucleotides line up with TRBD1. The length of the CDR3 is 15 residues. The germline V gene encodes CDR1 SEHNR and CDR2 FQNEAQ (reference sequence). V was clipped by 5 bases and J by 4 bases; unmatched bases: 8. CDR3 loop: CASSAATGWNQPQHF. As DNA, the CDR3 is TGTGCCAGCAGCGCCGCGACAGGGTGGAATCAGCCCCAGCATTTT.

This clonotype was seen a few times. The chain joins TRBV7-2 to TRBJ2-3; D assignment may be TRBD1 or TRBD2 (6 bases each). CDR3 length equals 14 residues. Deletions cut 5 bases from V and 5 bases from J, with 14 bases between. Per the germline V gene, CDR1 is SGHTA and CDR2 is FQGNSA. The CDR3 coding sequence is TGTGCCAGCAGCCGGGGGCAGGAGGGAGATACGCAGTATTTT. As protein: CASSRGQEGDTQYF.

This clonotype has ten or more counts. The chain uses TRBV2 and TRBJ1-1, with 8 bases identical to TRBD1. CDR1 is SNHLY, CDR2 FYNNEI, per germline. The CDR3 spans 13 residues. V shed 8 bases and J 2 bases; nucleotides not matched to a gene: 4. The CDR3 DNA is TGTGCCAGCCAGGGACAGGCCAACACTGAAGCTTTCTTT. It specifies CASQGQANTEAFF.

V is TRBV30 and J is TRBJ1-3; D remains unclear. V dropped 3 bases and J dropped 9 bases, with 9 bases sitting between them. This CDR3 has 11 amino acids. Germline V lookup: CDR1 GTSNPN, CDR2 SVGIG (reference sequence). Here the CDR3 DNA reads TGTGCCTGGAGGTCAGCGGCCACCATATATTTT. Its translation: CAWRSAATIYF.